This is a list of T cell receptor beta chains from one sample in a study of blood T cell repertoires in COVID-19. Sequencing was performed with immunoSEQ multiplex PCR; in TCRdb, only in-frame clones are kept and a portion is missing. The data contain around 300,000 clones, roughly 89% of them seen just once; the ten biggest clones take up 1.5% to 2%. Sequenced input: PBMCs or T cells enriched from blood (not recorded which). These receptor sequences come from a woman aged 18-30 years with acute COVID-19. The CDR3 runs from the conserved cysteine through the conserved F or W. D genes are given only for firm matches. A row's size may be missing; if present it is once, few, many or a size class.

D | J | length | size | V | CDR3 | DNA
NA | TRBJ1-4 | 15 | NA | TRBV30 | CAWSKGTGWGEKLFF | TGTGCCTGGAGTAAGGGTACAGGGTGGGGAGAAAAACTGTTTTTT
NA | TRBJ1-2 | 13 | NA | TRBV24-1 | CATSAGAAYGYTF | TGTGCCACCTCTGCGGGGGCGGCCTATGGCTACACCTTC
NA | TRBJ1-4 | 18 | NA | TRBV11-2 | CASSLITRALATNEKLFF | TGTGCCAGCAGCTTAATCACGCGGGCGCTAGCAACTAATGAAAAACTGTTTTTT
NA | TRBJ2-7 | 11 | NA | TRBV5-5 | CASSFGGEQYF | TGTGCCAGCAGCTTTGGCGGGGAGCAGTACTTC
TRBD2 | TRBJ2-3 | 14 | NA | TRBV30 | CAWSVAGFTDTQYF | TGTGCCTGGAGTGTAGCGGGATTTACAGATACGCAGTATTTT
NA | TRBJ1-5 | 13 | NA | TRBV7-2 | CASSLERRQPQHF | TGTGCCAGCAGCTTAGAGCGGAGGCAGCCCCAGCATTTT
NA | TRBJ1-1 | 15 | once | TRBV4-2 | CASSQDLPVNTEAFF | TGTGCCAGCAGCCAAGATTTACCGGTGAACACTGAAGCTTTCTTT
NA | TRBJ1-1 | 13 | once | TRBV30 | CAWDRSMNTEAFF | TGTGCCTGGGACAGGTCCATGAACACTGAAGCTTTCTTT
NA | TRBJ1-2 | 15 | NA | TRBV28 | CASSWVARARYGYTF | TGTGCCAGCAGTTGGGTAGCCAGGGCGAGGTATGGCTACACCTTC
TRBD1 | TRBJ1-1 | 16 | NA | TRBV4-3 | CASSQALDRGLTEAFF | TGCGCCAGCAGCCAAGCACTAGACAGGGGGCTAACTGAAGCTTTCTTT
NA | TRBJ2-1 | 13 | NA | TRBV9 | CASSVWGQGEQFF | TGTGCCAGCAGCGTATGGGGCCAGGGTGAGCAGTTCTTC
NA | TRBJ1-1 | 14 | few | TRBV7-8 | CASSAYEGHTEAFF | TGTGCCAGCAGCGCGTACGAGGGCCACACTGAAGCTTTCTTT
TRBD2 | TRBJ2-5 | 17 | NA | TRBV9 | CASRTVRLAGGQETQYF | TGTGCCAGCCGAACCGTGCGACTAGCGGGAGGCCAGGAGACCCAGTACTTC
TRBD1 | TRBJ2-1 | 13 | NA | TRBV6-5 | CASRRQGNNEQFF | TGTGCCAGCAGAAGACAGGGAAACAATGAGCAGTTCTTC
NA | TRBJ1-4 | 17 | NA | TRBV4-1 | CASSRGTLGGTNEKLFF | TGCGCCAGCAGCCGTGGGACTCTGGGGGGGACTAATGAAAAACTGTTTTTT
NA | TRBJ2-7 | 12 | NA | TRBV28 | CASSLSTYEQYF | TGTGCCAGCAGTTTATCCACCTACGAGCAGTACTTC
NA | TRBJ2-4 | 13 | NA | TRBV23-1 | CASSDRAKNIQYF | TGCGCCAGCAGCGACAGGGCCAAAAACATTCAGTACTTC
TRBD2 | TRBJ2-2 | 13 | NA | TRBV10-3 | CAIGGSGSGELFF | TGTGCCATCGGAGGTAGCGGGTCCGGGGAGCTGTTTTTT
NA | TRBJ2-7 | 17 | once | TRBV2 | CASTTPDSFRSGTEQYF | TGTGCCAGCACCACCCCGGACAGTTTCCGAAGCGGGACCGAGCAGTACTTC
TRBD1 | TRBJ2-1 | 18 | once | TRBV7-8 | CASSYPQGVFSRNNEQFF | TGTGCCAGCAGCTACCCCCAGGGGGTCTTTTCTAGAAACAATGAGCAGTTCTTC
TRBD2 | TRBJ2-2 | 18 | once | TRBV19 | CASSIEGLAGFLTGELFF | TGTGCCAGTAGTATCGAGGGACTAGCGGGGTTCCTCACCGGGGAGCTGTTTTTT
TRBD1 | TRBJ1-2 | 18 | NA | TRBV28 | CASSPGGQGAQLSYGYTF | TGTGCCAGCAGCCCTGGTGGACAGGGGGCGCAACTAAGCTATGGCTACACCTTC
NA | TRBJ1-3 | 15 | NA | TRBV7-8 | CASSSQGLGKNTIYF | TGTGCCAGCAGCTCACAGGGTTTAGGGAAAAACACCATATATTTT
NA | TRBJ1-6 | 14 | NA | TRBV19 | CASNWGGRNSPLHF | TGTGCCAGCAATTGGGGGGGCCGGAATTCACCCCTCCACTTT
NA | TRBJ2-5 | 16 | once | TRBV4-3 | CASSQDWLAARETQYF | TGCGCCAGCAGCCAGGACTGGCTAGCAGCTCGAGAGACCCAGTACTTC
TRBD2 | TRBJ2-4 | 17 | NA | TRBV24-1 | CATTQGLAGVGENIQYF | TGTGCCACCACCCAGGGACTAGCGGGAGTGGGGGAAAACATTCAGTACTTC
TRBD1 | TRBJ2-2 | 15 | NA | TRBV19 | CASSPGTGGTGELFF | TGTGCCAGTAGCCCCGGGACAGGGGGCACCGGGGAGCTGTTTTTT
NA | TRBJ2-7 | 13 | NA | TRBV11-2 | CASSFGRGYEQYF | TGTGCCAGCAGCTTTGGGAGAGGGTACGAGCAGTACTTC
NA | TRBJ2-1 | 13 | NA | TRBV11-1 | CASSFQSYNEQFF | TGTGCCAGCAGCTTCCAATCCTACAATGAGCAGTTCTTC
TRBD1 | TRBJ1-1 | 15 | NA | TRBV18 | CASSPGTGGNTEAFF | TGTGCCAGCTCACCCGGGACAGGGGGGAACACTGAAGCTTTCTTT
TRBD2 | TRBJ2-3 | 17 | NA | TRBV28 | CASSLAPPSGSPDTQYF | TGTGCCAGCAGTTTGGCCCCGCCTAGCGGGAGCCCAGATACGCAGTATTTT
TRBD1 | TRBJ1-1 | 16 | NA | TRBV5-4 | CASSLLSGTGGTEAFF | TGTGCCAGCAGCTTGCTCTCCGGGACAGGGGGCACTGAAGCTTTCTTT
NA | TRBJ2-2 | 14 | NA | TRBV28 | CASSFIREAGELFF | TGTGCCAGCAGTTTTATCAGGGAGGCCGGGGAGCTGTTTTTT
TRBD2 | TRBJ2-5 | 15 | NA | TRBV3-1/TRBV3-2 | CASSQQRGGYETQYF | TGTGCCAGCAGCCAACAGCGGGGGGGGTACGAGACCCAGTACTTC
NA | TRBJ2-7 | 16 | NA | TRBV11-2 | CASSSGLGDWPYEQYF | TGTGCCAGCAGCTCGGGTTTGGGGGACTGGCCCTACGAGCAGTACTTC
NA | TRBJ2-3 | 15 | NA | TRBV6-5 | CASSSTLRARDTQYF | TGTGCCAGCAGTTCTACTTTACGCGCCCGAGATACGCAGTATTTT
NA | TRBJ1-2 | 12 | NA | TRBV4-1 | CASNFPGGGYTF | TGCGCCAGCAATTTTCCGGGTGGCGGCTACACCTTC
TRBD1 | TRBJ2-2 | 13 | once | TRBV27 | CASSTTGAGELFF | TGTGCCAGCAGTACGACAGGGGCCGGGGAGCTGTTTTTT
TRBD2 | TRBJ2-5 | 15 | once | TRBV5-4 | CASRKGLADQETQYF | TGTGCCAGCAGAAAGGGACTAGCGGACCAAGAGACCCAGTACTTC
NA | TRBJ1-5 | 15 | NA | TRBV4-3 | CASSQDFGGYQPQHF | TGCGCCAGCAGCCAAGATTTCGGGGGGTATCAGCCCCAGCATTTT
TRBD1 | TRBJ1-2 | 13 | NA | TRBV3-1/TRBV3-2 | CASSSGQGYGYTF | TGTGCCAGCAGCTCGGGACAGGGGTATGGCTACACCTTC
NA | TRBJ2-1 | 10 | NA | TRBV2 | CASSGLEQFF | TGTGCCAGCAGTGGTCTTGAGCAGTTCTTC
NA | TRBJ2-2 | 12 | few | TRBV5-1 | CASSVQGGELFF | TGCGCCAGCAGCGTACAGGGCGGGGAGCTGTTTTTT
TRBD1 | TRBJ1-1 | 16 | NA | TRBV19 | CASSIVPGQGRTEAFF | TGTGCCAGTAGTATAGTTCCGGGACAGGGGAGGACTGAAGCTTTCTTT
NA | TRBJ2-3 | 13 | NA | TRBV6-4 | CASSVEDTDTQYF | TGTGCCAGCAGTGTTGAGGACACAGATACGCAGTATTTT
TRBD1 | TRBJ2-2 | 16 | NA | TRBV4-1 | CASSQVGRGRDGELFF | TGCGCCAGCAGCCAAGTCGGAAGGGGGCGTGACGGGGAGCTGTTTTTT
TRBD2 | TRBJ2-1 | 16 | once | TRBV10-3 | CAISESASGSNDEQFF | TGTGCCATCAGTGAGTCGGCTAGCGGGAGCAACGATGAGCAGTTCTTC